This T cell receptor (beta chain) was observed in a study of identical twins. Unique molecular identifiers were present on the cDNA, which also gained a universal primer site by template switching. TCRdb recomputed calls from the 5' RACE reads with MiXCR, one row per CDR3 protein. The sample lists 400,000 or so distinct CDR3 sequences, roughly 10% seen once, with under 10% in the top ten. This clonotype was counted many times. Its antigen is unknown. Points from the study as a whole: For out-of-frame alpha sequences shared by twins, low generation probability was in excess. In cord blood, abundant beta clonotypes had fewer insertions; memory showed no trend.

With no exceptions, donors were healthy Caucasians. This CDR3 region has 15 residues. Trimming shortened V by 0 bases and J by 6 bases, and 12 bases separated the two germline ends. Looked up from germline, CDR1 is LNHNV and CDR2 is YYDKDF (reference sequence). The sequence was collected from a woman aged 50 to 60 in good health. The V gene is TRBV15, the J gene TRBJ1-5; no definite D call. The source material was naive T cells sorted from blood. DNA for the CDR3: TGTGCCACCAGCAGAGATGCCAGTTCGGGTCAGCCCCAGCATTTT. It encodes CATSRDASSGQPQHF.